These 32 T cell receptor beta chains were all obtained from the same sample, sequenced in a study of blood T cell repertoires in COVID-19. The data were produced by immunoSEQ multiplex PCR, yet TCRdb's version contains in-frame clones alone and is incomplete. The table shows 200,000 to 250,000 clones, with 80% to 85% occurring only once. The material sequenced was peripheral blood. All receptors derive from a woman in her 70s with COVID-19, enrolled during active disease.

This sequence joins TRBV18 and TRBJ2-5; the D is unclear. CDR1 and CDR2 (germline): KGHSH, LQKENI. Trimming shortened V by 6 bases and J by 5 bases, and 10 bases separated the two germline ends. There are 12 residues in the CDR3. The CDR3 nucleotides read TGTGCCAGCTCTCCATCCGGGGAGACCCAGTACTTC. It specifies CASSPSGETQYF.

The chain uses TRBV28 and TRBJ1-2; tentatively, D is TRBD1 (6 bases). Germline assignment: CDR1 MDHEN and CDR2 SYDVKM. There are 13 residues in the CDR3. V was cut by 2 bases and J by 8 bases, with 12 bases left in between. In DNA form, the CDR3 reads TGTGCCAGCAGTTTAATCAGGGGTAGCGGCTACACCTTC. Translating gives CASSLIRGSGYTF.

The V and J genes are TRBV5-1 and TRBJ2-1; TRBD1 aligns across 9 bases. This CDR3 is 15 amino acids long. The ends lost 7 bases at V and 5 bases at J; junction bases unmatched: 10. In germline, CDR1 is SGHRS, CDR2 YFSETQ. The CDR3 DNA sequence: TGCGCCAGCCGTCCTGCCGGGACAGGGAACAATGAGCAGTTCTTC. It codes for CASRPAGTGNNEQFF.

This clone has only a few counts. The chain couples TRBV5-1 to TRBJ1-1; 9 bases are shared with TRBD1. CDR1 is SGHRS, CDR2 YFSETQ, per germline. The junction had 5 bases not matched to a gene; V was cut back by 2 bases and J by 6 bases. This CDR3 is 14 amino acids long. The CDR3 spells CASSLGGQGPEAFF. In DNA, the CDR3 is TGCGCCAGCAGCTTAGGGGGACAGGGCCCTGAAGCTTTCTTT.

This chain connects TRBV18 to TRBJ1-2, with no clear D. This CDR3 contains 15 residues. V gave up 6 bases and J gave up 6 bases, with 20 bases separating them. Germline values: CDR1 KGHSH, CDR2 LQKENI. The CDR3 coding sequence is TGTGCCAGCTCTAGGAGCAGTGCCTACGGTGATGGCTACACCTTC. Protein product: CASSRSSAYGDGYTF.

The rearrangement links TRBV12-3 or TRBV12-4 to TRBJ2-3; TRBD2 agrees at 8 bases. J gave up 6 bases and V 6 bases, and 2 bases lay outside the gene matches. This CDR3 has 12 residues. The CDR3 loop is CASRGGRDTQYF. CDR3 nucleotides: TGTGCCAGCAGGGGCGGGAGGGATACGCAGTATTTT.

Turning to this clone: Likely a read error: the CDR3 ends without its conserved phenylalanine or tryptophan. Because the CDR3's place on the DNA is in doubt, the DNA is left out and the CDR3 is given as listed by TCRdb. The chain employs TRBV7-8 and TRBJ1-6; TRBD1, as called in the table, went unchecked against the DNA. The CDR3 length is 13 residues, termini included. Germline loops: CDR1 SGHVS, CDR2 FQNEAQ. CDR3 loop: CASSSRTPLYRGC.

The chain couples TRBV18 to TRBJ2-7, with D possibly matching TRBD1 (5 bases). Trimming pared 6 bases from V and 3 bases from J, leaving 12 bases between. Per germline, CDR1 KGHSH and CDR2 LQKENI. The CDR3 is 13 residues long. The DNA of the CDR3 is TGTGCCAGCTCCCTGGGGCAGAACTACGAGCAGTACTTC. It specifies CASSLGQNYEQYF.

This clone is a singleton in its sample. The CDR3 DNA sequence: TGCGCCAGCAGCCCGTGGGGGCAGCAGACTGAAGCTTTCTTT. It codes for CASSPWGQQTEAFF. The V call is TRBV5-1, the J call TRBJ1-1; the D gene is possibly TRBD1 (6 bases). The germline V and J ends were trimmed by 4 bases and 5 bases, with 15 bases remaining between them. Germline CDR1 and CDR2: SGHRS and YFSETQ. The CDR3 length is 14 residues.

This clone was seen only once. The chain links TRBV7-9 to TRBJ2-2; TRBD2 aligns across 9 bases. Germline assignment: CDR1 SEHNR and CDR2 FQNEAQ (reference sequence). The CDR3 extends over 15 amino acids. The ends lost 4 bases at V and 6 bases at J; junction bases unmatched: 6. The CDR3 spells CASSSAGGRPGELFF. The DNA of the CDR3 is TGTGCCAGCAGCTCAGCGGGAGGTCGTCCCGGGGAGCTGTTTTTT. The variable domain in full, with the rest retrieved from reference TRBV7-9 and TRBJ2-2, is DTGVSQNPRHKITKRGQNVTFRCDPISEHNRLYWYRQTLGQGPEFLTYFQNEAQLEKSRLLSDRFSAERPKGSFSTLEIQRTEQGDSAMYLCASSSAGGRPGELFFGEGSRLTVL.

V usage is TRBV12-3 or TRBV12-4 and J usage is TRBJ1-1; 7 nucleotides agree with TRBD1. The V segment lost 3 bases and the J segment 8 bases; nucleotides outside the gene matches: 6. The CDR3 contains 13 residues. The CDR3 loop is CASSFLTGREAFF. Here the CDR3 DNA reads TGTGCCAGCAGTTTCCTGACAGGGAGAGAAGCTTTCTTT.

The chain has TRBV3-1 (or the pseudogene TRBV3-2) and TRBJ1-6; D remains ambiguous. Germline values: CDR1 LGHDT, CDR2 YNNKEL (reference sequence). Trimming took off 0 bases at V and 9 bases at J, with 18 bases between the two ends. The CDR3 loop spans 17 amino acids. This CDR3 reads CASSQDKFSSLVSPLHF. The CDR3 nucleotides read TGTGCCAGCAGCCAAGATAAGTTTTCCAGTTTGGTTTCACCCCTCCACTTT.

The chain uses TRBV29-1 and TRBJ2-2; TRBD2 matches 10 bases. Unmatched junction bases numbered 8, after V lost 4 bases and J lost 3 bases. Germline V gene data show CDR1 as SQVTM and CDR2 as ANQGSEA. CDR3 length: 16 amino acids. The CDR3 DNA reads TGCAGCGTTGCCGGTGGACTAGCGGCCCACACCGGGGAGCTGTTTTTT. It translates to CSVAGGLAAHTGELFF.

The V and J genes are TRBV7-2 and TRBJ1-5; weak D call: TRBD1 (5 bases). This CDR3 is built from 16 residues. V was pared by 1 base and J by 0 bases, with 10 bases between. The germline CDR1 and CDR2 sequences are SGHTA and FQGNSA. For the CDR3, the DNA is TGTGCCAGCAGCTTAGTTGCAGGGCTTAGCAATCAGCCCCAGCATTTT. Its translation is CASSLVAGLSNQPQHF.

With regard to this clone: Other DNA sequences within the sample encode an identical CDR3. This chain connects TRBV5-4 to TRBJ2-5; 7 bases match TRBD2. Looked up from germline, CDR1 is SGHNT and CDR2 is YYREEE (reference sequence). The length of the CDR3 is 15 residues. V was pared by 1 base and J by 1 base, with 4 bases of the junction left unmatched. The DNA of the CDR3 is TGTGCCAGCAGCTTGCCTAGCGGTACCCAAGAGACCCAGTACTTC. Translating it yields CASSLPSGTQETQYF.

The chain recombines TRBV27 with TRBJ1-6; TRBD1 might be the D (5 bases). V lost 4 bases and J 3 bases, leaving 10 bases between the germline ends. Per the germline V gene, CDR1 is MNHEY and CDR2 is SMNVEV (reference sequence). The CDR3 is 15 residues long. The CDR3 loop is CASSSGQSYNSPLHF. For the CDR3, the DNA is TGTGCCAGCAGTTCAGGACAAAGCTATAATTCACCCCTCCACTTT.

The rearrangement uses TRBV27 and TRBJ2-7; unclear D gene. Looked up from germline, CDR1 is MNHEY and CDR2 is SMNVEV (reference sequence). The CDR3 runs 12 residues. V was shortened by 5 bases and J by 2 bases, with 7 bases between the two germline ends. The CDR3 sequence: CASSPRPYEQYF. In DNA, the CDR3 is TGTGCCAGCAGTCCCCGTCCCTACGAGCAGTACTTC.

This clone has only a few counts. The CDR3 loop is CASRRSIGRFNEKLFF. Here the CDR3 DNA reads TGTGCCAGCAGGAGATCGATTGGGCGCTTTAATGAAAAACTGTTTTTT. V gene TRBV6-6 combines with J gene TRBJ1-4; D ambiguous. Trimming removed 6 bases at V and 4 bases at J, with 18 bases between. Germline V lookup: CDR1 MNHNY, CDR2 SVGAGI (reference sequence). This CDR3 has 16 amino acids.

V is TRBV6-6 and J is TRBJ2-5; 8 positions match TRBD2. The germline V gene has CDR1 MNHNY and CDR2 SVGAGI (reference sequence). This CDR3 region has 16 residues. V was pared by 5 bases and J by 5 bases, with 13 bases of the junction left unmatched. The CDR3 DNA follows: TGTGCCAGCAGTCCCCGGGAGGGGGGAGGTTGGGAGACCCAGTACTTC. Translating it yields CASSPREGGGWETQYF.

This clone has at least ten counts. This chain joins TRBV29-1 and TRBJ1-1, with 7 bases lining up with TRBD1. This CDR3 is 15 amino acids long. Germline lookup yields CDR1 SQVTM and CDR2 ANQGSEA. The ends lost 6 bases at V and 4 bases at J; junction bases unmatched: 14. Here the CDR3 reads CSVQLPRGTSTEAFF. CDR3 DNA: TGCAGCGTCCAACTACCCAGGGGGACGAGCACTGAAGCTTTCTTT.

CDR3 coding DNA: TGTGCCAGCAGTTACTCGCCGGGTCCACCAGTCTACGAGCAGTACTTC. It yields the protein CASSYSPGPPVYEQYF. This chain links TRBV6-2 or TRBV6-3 with TRBJ2-7; no clear D. The CDR3 sequence is 16 residues long. Germline V gene lookup returns CDR1 MNHEY and CDR2 SVGEGT. Between the trimmed V and J ends, which lost 0 bases and 3 bases, there was a span of 15 bases.

The chain joins TRBV19 to TRBJ1-5; maybe TRBD1 (5 bases). Germline CDR1 reads LNHDA; CDR2 reads SQIVND (reference sequence). Trimming shortened V by 7 bases and J by 7 bases, and 14 bases separated the two germline ends. The CDR3 length is 13 residues. The CDR3 DNA reads TGTGCCAGTACTGACAGACACCCGCAGCCCCAGCATTTT. This encodes CASTDRHPQPQHF. Complete variable domain (other parts from reference TRBV19 and TRBJ1-5): DGGITQSPKYLFRKEGQNVTLSCEQNLNHDAMYWYRQDPGQGLRLIYYSQIVNDFQKGDIAEGYSVSREKKESFPLTVTSAQKNPTAFYLCASTDRHPQPQHFGDGTRLSIL.

On this clone: Additional DNA sequences in this sample encode the identical CDR3. The chain employs TRBV20-1 and TRBJ2-7; D is possibly TRBD1 (5 bases). Trimming removed 3 bases at V and 2 bases at J, with 8 bases between. Germline lookup yields CDR1 DFQATT and CDR2 SNEGSKA (reference sequence). The CDR3 runs to 12 residues. The CDR3 bases are TGCAGTGCTAGTAGGGGCACCTACGAGCAGTACTTC. This codes for CSASRGTYEQYF.

This clone has only a few counts. Here the CDR3 DNA reads TGTGCCAGCAGTTGGACAGGCAATCAGCCCCAGCATTTT. Protein: CASSWTGNQPQHF. The genes are TRBV6-2 or TRBV6-3 and TRBJ1-5; a possible D gene is TRBD1 (6 bases). This CDR3 is 13 amino acids long. Per the germline V gene, CDR1 is MNHEY and CDR2 is SVGEGT. With 4 bases removed from V and 2 bases from J, the gap between germline ends came to 6 bases.

The chain has TRBV28 and TRBJ1-5; the D is unclear. The CDR3 is 14 amino acids. Germline CDR1 MDHEN, CDR2 SYDVKM. The V end was cut by 3 bases, the J end by 4 bases, with 10 bases between. CDR3 sequence (DNA): TGTGCCAGCAGTTTTAACCGGGTGAATCAGCCCCAGCATTTT. Translating it yields CASSFNRVNQPQHF.

The CDR3 DNA follows: TGTGCCAGCAGTGACAGTGGGTATGGCTACACCTTC. It translates to CASSDSGYGYTF. The genes are TRBV28 and TRBJ1-2; maybe TRBD1 (5 bases). The length of the CDR3 is 12 residues. The V gene's germline CDR1 is MDHEN and CDR2 SYDVKM. The V gene lost 5 bases and the J gene lost 5 bases, with 9 bases spanning the gap.

This clone was picked up one time. V is TRBV5-6 and J is TRBJ2-1; 7 bases are a match to TRBD1. Losses at the gene ends were 2 bases for V and 8 bases for J; bases not matched to a gene: 10. Looked up from germline, CDR1 is SGHDT and CDR2 is YYEEEE. CDR3 size: 15 residues. CDR3 sequence (DNA): TGTGCCAGCAGCTTCTGGACAGGACTGGGGGATGAGCAGTTCTTC. As protein: CASSFWTGLGDEQFF.

The J gene is TRBJ1-5, the V gene TRBV6-5; D ambiguous. Trimming cost V 4 bases and J 5 bases, with 9 bases left between them. Germline CDR1 reads MNHEY; CDR2 reads SVGAGI. The CDR3 has 13 amino acids. The CDR3 coding sequence is TGTGCCAGCAGTTTAAGGGAGGATCAGCCCCAGCATTTT. This sequence encodes CASSLREDQPQHF.

CDR3 in DNA: TGTGCCAGCAGCTTAGGAGAGAACACTGAAGCTTTCTTT. This encodes CASSLGENTEAFF. The genes are TRBV11-3 and TRBJ1-1, with no clear D. Trimming took 1 base from V and 1 from J, leaving 4 bases between them. The CDR3 is made up of 13 amino acids. Germline CDR1 reads SGHNT; CDR2 reads YENEEA.

The chain carries TRBV2 and TRBJ2-5; D perhaps matches TRBD2 (6 bases). The CDR3 is made up of 14 amino acids. CDR1 is SNHLY and CDR2 is FYNNEI in the germline V gene. V was cut by 7 bases and J by 5 bases, with 17 bases left in between. In nucleotides, the CDR3 is TGTGCCAGCACCCCGTCGGAGGGTTCCGAGACCCAGTACTTC. It is translated as CASTPSEGSETQYF.

This clone occurred once. The chain carries TRBV19 and TRBJ1-5; 8 bases map to TRBD1. The CDR3 spans 17 residues. The germline gives CDR1 LNHDA, CDR2 SQIVND (reference sequence). J lost 2 bases, V lost 6 bases, and 12 bases had no gene match. The CDR3 nucleotides are TGTGCCAGTAGACTGGGACAGGACACGAGAGGCAATCAGCCCCAGCATTTT. It encodes CASRLGQDTRGNQPQHF.

This clone turned up a few times. The chain employs TRBV28 and TRBJ1-4, with D maybe TRBD1 (5 bases). The CDR3 is made up of 15 amino acids. The V gene's germline CDR1 is MDHEN and CDR2 SYDVKM. V lost 3 bases to trimming and J lost 5 bases, with 13 bases between them. Written as DNA, the CDR3 is TGTGCCAGCAGTTTTATTGGGCAGGGAAATGAAAAACTGTTTTTT. Protein product: CASSFIGQGNEKLFF.